This entry is about one TCR beta chain. Its target is not known. This record comes from a study of identical twins. The authors used template switching to add a universal primer site and gave cDNA unique molecular identifiers. MiXCR was run by TCRdb on the 5' RACE reads, yielding one entry per CDR3 protein. The sample shows roughly 290,000 distinct CDR3 sequences, about 8.1% of them seen only once. Study-wide results and caveats: Out-of-frame TCR alpha sharing in monozygotic twins exceeded recombination model predictions.

Donors uniformly comprised healthy Caucasians. This sample was also put to use in a study of yellow fever vaccine responses in identical twins. As that report states: Reportedly, twins showed a vaccine T cell response that looked partly convergent and partly personalized.

Source material: memory (CD45RO+) T cells sorted from blood. The origin of this receptor is a woman under 30 in good health.

CDR3 coding DNA: TGTGCCACCAGCAGAGTTATGGCTAGCGGGAACACCGGGGAGCTGTTTTTT. Its translation: CATSRVMASGNTGELFF. This chain joins TRBV15 and TRBJ2-2; 7 nucleotides agree with TRBD2. Germline V lookup: CDR1 LNHNV, CDR2 YYDKDF (reference sequence). Trimming cost V 1 base and J 1 base; bases outside gene matches: 6. This CDR3 contains 17 residues.